The clone carrying this T cell receptor (beta chain) was seen once. The antigen is not known. This sample is part of a study of cytomegalovirus exposure and HLA in healthy donors. Whole-study results and caveats: By a later analysis, the bulk of CMV-associated TCR beta chains appeared HLA-restricted.

This CDR3 has 16 residues. The V and J ends lost 5 bases and 2 bases, in that order; junction bases with no gene match: 6. CDR1 and CDR2 from the germline V gene are SGHTA and FQGTGA. PCR involved 60 Vbeta and 13 Jbeta primers. Produced via immunoSEQ multiplex PCR; TCRdb's table is partial and in-frame only. The sample lists around 200,000 clones, over 75% occurring once. The V call is TRBV7-3, the J call TRBJ2-3; 11 bases line up with TRBD2. Sequencing used PBMCs. The sequence came from a man aged 35-49 years in good health and CMV-seropositive. CDR3 residues: CASSPNSGGDTDTQYF. The CDR3 DNA reads as TGTGCCAGCAGCCCTAATAGCGGGGGGGACACAGATACGCAGTATTTT.